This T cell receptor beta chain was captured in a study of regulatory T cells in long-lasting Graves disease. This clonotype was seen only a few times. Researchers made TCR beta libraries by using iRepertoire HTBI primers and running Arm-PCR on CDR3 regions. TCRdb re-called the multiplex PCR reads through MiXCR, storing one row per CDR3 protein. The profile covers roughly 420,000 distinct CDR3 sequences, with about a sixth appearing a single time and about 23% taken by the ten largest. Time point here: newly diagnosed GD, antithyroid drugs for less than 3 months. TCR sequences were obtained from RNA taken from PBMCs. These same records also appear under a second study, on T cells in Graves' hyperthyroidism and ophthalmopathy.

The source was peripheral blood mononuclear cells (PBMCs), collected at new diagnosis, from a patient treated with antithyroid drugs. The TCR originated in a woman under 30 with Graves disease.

The CDR3 nucleotides read TGTGCCAGCAGCTTAGACGGGGCTGGGGAGCTGTTTTTT. Translated, it gives CASSLDGAGELFF. The chain carries TRBV11-2 and TRBJ2-2; D may be TRBD1 or TRBD2 (5 bases each). Per the germline V gene, CDR1 is SGHAT and CDR2 is FQNNGV. V lost 0 bases and J lost 8, with 7 bases in between. The CDR3 contains 13 residues.